This TCR beta chain came from a study of identical twins. Findings and limits, study-wide: The authors noted that invariant MAIT and iNKT cells could partly confound zero-insertion analyses. The same donors were not followed; conclusions instead depended on cross-sectional statistical analysis. Twins showed weaker excess sharing in their beta out-of-frame sequences.

The CDR3 is 15 amino acids. In germline, CDR1 is MNHEY, CDR2 SMNVEV (reference sequence). The V and J ends lost 5 bases and 2 bases respectively, with 16 bases between them. In TCRdb, the 5' RACE reads were re-called with MiXCR into one record per CDR3 protein. The data contain approximately 300,000 distinct CDR3 sequences, more than 8% of them singletons. Regarding this clonotype: What it binds is not known.

All donors comprised healthy Caucasians. These data also featured in a second study, about yellow fever vaccine responses in identical twins.

The sequence came from a woman aged 18-35 years in good health. Sequenced: CD8+ T cells sorted from blood. The V call is TRBV27, the J call TRBJ2-7; D might be TRBD2 (6 bases). This CDR3 reads CASSGHRDFAYEQYF. CDR3 in DNA: TGTGCCAGCAGTGGGCACCGGGACTTCGCCTACGAGCAGTACTTC.